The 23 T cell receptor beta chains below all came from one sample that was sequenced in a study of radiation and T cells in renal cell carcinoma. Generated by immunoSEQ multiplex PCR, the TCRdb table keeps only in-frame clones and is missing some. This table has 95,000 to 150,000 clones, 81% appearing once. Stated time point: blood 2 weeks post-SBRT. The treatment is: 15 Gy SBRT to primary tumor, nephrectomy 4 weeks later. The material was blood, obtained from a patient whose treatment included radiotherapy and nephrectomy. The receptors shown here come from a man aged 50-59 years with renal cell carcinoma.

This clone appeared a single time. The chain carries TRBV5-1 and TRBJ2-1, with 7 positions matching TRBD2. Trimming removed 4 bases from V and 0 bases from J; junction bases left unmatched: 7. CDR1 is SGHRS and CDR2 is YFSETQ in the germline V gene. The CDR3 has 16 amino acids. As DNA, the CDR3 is TGCGCCAGCAGCGGGACCGGGACTATCTCCTACAATGAGCAGTTCTTC. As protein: CASSGTGTISYNEQFF.

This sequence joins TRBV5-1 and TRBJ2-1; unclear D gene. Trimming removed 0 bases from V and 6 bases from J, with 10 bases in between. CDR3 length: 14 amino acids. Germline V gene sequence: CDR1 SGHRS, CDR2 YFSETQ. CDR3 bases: TGCGCCAGCAGCTTGGTCCCGGAATCCAATGAGCAGTTCTTC. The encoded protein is CASSLVPESNEQFF.

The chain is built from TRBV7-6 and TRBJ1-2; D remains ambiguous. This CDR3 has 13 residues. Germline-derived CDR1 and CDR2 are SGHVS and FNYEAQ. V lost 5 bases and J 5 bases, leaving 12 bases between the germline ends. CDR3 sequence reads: CASSMTLTYGYTF. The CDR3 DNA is TGTGCCAGCAGCATGACACTTACATATGGCTACACCTTC. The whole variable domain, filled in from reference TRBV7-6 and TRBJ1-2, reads GAGVSQSPRYKVTKRGQDVALRCDPISGHVSLYWYRQALGQGPEFLTYFNYEAQQDKSGLPNDRFSAERPEGSISTLTIQRTEQRDSAMYRCASSMTLTYGYTFGSGTRLTVV.

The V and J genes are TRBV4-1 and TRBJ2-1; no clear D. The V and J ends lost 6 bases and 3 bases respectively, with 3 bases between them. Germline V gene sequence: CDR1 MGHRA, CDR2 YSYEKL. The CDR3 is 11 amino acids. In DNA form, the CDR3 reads TGCGCCAGCAGTCTCTACAATGAGCAGTTCTTC. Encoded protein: CASSLYNEQFF.

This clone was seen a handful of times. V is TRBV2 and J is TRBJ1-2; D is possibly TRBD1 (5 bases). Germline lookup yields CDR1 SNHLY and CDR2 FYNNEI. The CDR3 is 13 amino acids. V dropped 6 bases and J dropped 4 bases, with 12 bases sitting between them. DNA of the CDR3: TGTGCCAGCAGCCTACAGGTCCCCTATGGCTACACCTTC. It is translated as CASSLQVPYGYTF.

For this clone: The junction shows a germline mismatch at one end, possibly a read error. The CDR3 loop reads CASSLRAGGPYEQYF. CDR3 bases: TGTGCTAGCAGCTTAAGAGCGGGAGGCCCCTACGAGCAGTACTTC. V and J are TRBV7-7 and TRBJ2-7; TRBD2 matches 9 bases. Germline assignment: CDR1 SSHAT and CDR2 FNYEAQ (reference sequence). CDR3 length: 15 residues.

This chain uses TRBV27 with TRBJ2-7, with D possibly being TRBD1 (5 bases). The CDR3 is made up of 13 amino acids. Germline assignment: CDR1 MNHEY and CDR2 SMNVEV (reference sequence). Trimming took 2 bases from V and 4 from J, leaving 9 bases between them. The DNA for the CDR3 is TGTGCCAGCAGTTTACAGGGTCCATACGAGCAGTACTTC. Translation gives CASSLQGPYEQYF.

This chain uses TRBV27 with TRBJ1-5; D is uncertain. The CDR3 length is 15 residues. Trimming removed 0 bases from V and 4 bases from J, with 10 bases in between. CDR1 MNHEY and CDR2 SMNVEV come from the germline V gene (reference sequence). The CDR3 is CASSLSILRNQPQHF. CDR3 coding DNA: TGTGCCAGCAGTTTATCCATCCTGCGGAATCAGCCCCAGCATTTT.

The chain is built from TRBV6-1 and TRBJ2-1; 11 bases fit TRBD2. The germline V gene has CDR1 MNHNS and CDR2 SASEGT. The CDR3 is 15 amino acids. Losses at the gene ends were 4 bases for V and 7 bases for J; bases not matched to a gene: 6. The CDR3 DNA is TGTGCCAGCAGTGCAACTAGCGGGAGAATGAATGAGCAGTTCTTC. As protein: CASSATSGRMNEQFF.

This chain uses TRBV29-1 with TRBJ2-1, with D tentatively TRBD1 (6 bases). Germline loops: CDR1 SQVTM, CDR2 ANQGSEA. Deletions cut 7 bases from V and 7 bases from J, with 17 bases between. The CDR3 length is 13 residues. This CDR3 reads CSGGGTGPNEQFF. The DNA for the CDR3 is TGCAGCGGCGGTGGCACAGGGCCAAATGAGCAGTTCTTC.

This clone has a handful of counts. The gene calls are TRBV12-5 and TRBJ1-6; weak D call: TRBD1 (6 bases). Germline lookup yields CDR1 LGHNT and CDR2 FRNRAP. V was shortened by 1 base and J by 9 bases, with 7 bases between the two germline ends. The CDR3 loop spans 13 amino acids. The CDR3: CASGLEGGSPLHF. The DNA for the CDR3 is TGTGCTAGTGGTTTGGAAGGGGGTTCACCCCTCCACTTT.

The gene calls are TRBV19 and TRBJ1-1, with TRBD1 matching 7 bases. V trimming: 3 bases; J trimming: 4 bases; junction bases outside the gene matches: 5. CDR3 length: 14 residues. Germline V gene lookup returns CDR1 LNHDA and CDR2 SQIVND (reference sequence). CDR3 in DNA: TGTGCCAGTAGTATTGGGGACAGTGGCACTGAAGCTTTCTTT. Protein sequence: CASSIGDSGTEAFF. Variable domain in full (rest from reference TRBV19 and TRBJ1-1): DGGITQSPKYLFRKEGQNVTLSCEQNLNHDAMYWYRQDPGQGLRLIYYSQIVNDFQKGDIAEGYSVSREKKESFPLTVTSAQKNPTAFYLCASSIGDSGTEAFFGQGTRLTVV.

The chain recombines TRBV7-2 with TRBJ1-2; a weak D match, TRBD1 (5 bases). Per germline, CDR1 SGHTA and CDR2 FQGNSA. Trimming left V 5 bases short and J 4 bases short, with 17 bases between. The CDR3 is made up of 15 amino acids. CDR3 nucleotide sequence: TGTGCCAGCAGCGCGTGGGTCGGGACTATCTATGGCTACACCTTC. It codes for CASSAWVGTIYGYTF.

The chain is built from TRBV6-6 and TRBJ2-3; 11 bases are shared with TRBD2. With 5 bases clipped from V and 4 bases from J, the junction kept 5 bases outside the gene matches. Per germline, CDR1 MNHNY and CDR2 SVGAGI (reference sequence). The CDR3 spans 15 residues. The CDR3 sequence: CASSRSGGAADTQYF. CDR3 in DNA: TGTGCCAGCAGTCGTAGCGGGGGGGCCGCAGATACGCAGTATTTT.

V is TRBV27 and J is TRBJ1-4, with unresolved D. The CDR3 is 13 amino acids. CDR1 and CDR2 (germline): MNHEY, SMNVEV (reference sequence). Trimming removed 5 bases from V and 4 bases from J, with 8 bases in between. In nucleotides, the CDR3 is TGTGCCAGCAGTCATACCTATAATGAAAAACTGTTTTTT. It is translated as CASSHTYNEKLFF.

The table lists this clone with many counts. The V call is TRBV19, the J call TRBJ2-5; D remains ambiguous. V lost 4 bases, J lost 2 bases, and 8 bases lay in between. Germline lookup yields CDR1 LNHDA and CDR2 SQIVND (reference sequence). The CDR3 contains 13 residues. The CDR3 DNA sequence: TGTGCCAGTAGTAACGATTTTCAAGAGACCCAGTACTTC. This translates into CASSNDFQETQYF. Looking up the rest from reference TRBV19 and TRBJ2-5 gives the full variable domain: DGGITQSPKYLFRKEGQNVTLSCEQNLNHDAMYWYRQDPGQGLRLIYYSQIVNDFQKGDIAEGYSVSREKKESFPLTVTSAQKNPTAFYLCASSNDFQETQYFGPGTRLLVL.

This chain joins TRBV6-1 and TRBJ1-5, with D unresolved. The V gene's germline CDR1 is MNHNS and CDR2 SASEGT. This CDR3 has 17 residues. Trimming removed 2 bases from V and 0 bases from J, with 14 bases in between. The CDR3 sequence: CASSERPTGVSNQPQHF. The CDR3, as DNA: TGTGCCAGCAGTGAAAGACCAACCGGGGTTAGCAATCAGCCCCAGCATTTT.

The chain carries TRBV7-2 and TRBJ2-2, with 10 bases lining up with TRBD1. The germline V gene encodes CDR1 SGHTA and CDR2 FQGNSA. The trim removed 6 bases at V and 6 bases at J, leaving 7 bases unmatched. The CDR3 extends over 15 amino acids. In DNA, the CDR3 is TGTGCCAGCAGTTGGGACAGGGGAAATTCCGGGGAGCTGTTTTTT. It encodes CASSWDRGNSGELFF.

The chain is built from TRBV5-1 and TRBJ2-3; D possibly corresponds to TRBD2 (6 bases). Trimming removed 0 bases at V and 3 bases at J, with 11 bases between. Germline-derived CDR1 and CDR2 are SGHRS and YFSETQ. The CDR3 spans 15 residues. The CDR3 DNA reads TGCGCCAGCAGCTTGGTTGGGGGGACGACAGATACGCAGTATTTT. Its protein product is CASSLVGGTTDTQYF.

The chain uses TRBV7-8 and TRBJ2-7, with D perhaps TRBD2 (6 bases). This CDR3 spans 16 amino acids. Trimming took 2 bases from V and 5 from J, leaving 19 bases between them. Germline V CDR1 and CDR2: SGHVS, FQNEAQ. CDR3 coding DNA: TGTGCCAGCAGCTTATCGTCCCGGGGGTTGGCGAACGAGCAGTACTTC. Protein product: CASSLSSRGLANEQYF. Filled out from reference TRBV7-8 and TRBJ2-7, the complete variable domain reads GAGVSQSPRYKVAKRGQDVALRCDPISGHVSLFWYQQALGQGPEFLTYFQNEAQLDKSGLPSDRFFAERPEGSVSTLKIQRTQQEDSAVYLCASSLSSRGLANEQYFGPGTRLTVT.

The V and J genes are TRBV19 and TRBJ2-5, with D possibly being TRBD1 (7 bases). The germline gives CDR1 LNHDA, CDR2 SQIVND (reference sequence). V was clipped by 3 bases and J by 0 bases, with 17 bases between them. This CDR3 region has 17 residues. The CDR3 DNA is TGTGCCAGTAGTATTGGCGGGGCAGGGGGTAACCAAGAGACCCAGTACTTC. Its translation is CASSIGGAGGNQETQYF.

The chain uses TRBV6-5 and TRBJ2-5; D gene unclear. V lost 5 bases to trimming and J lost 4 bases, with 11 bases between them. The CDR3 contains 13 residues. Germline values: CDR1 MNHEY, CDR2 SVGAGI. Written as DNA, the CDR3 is TGTGCCAGCAGTACGACCGTCGGAGAGACCCAGTACTTC. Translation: CASSTTVGETQYF.

The CDR3 spells CASSLGAAGNSPLHF. The CDR3 DNA reads as TGTGCCAGCAGTTTAGGAGCCGCGGGTAATTCACCCCTCCACTTT. This chain connects TRBV27 to TRBJ1-6; D not certain. Germline V gives CDR1 MNHEY, CDR2 SMNVEV (reference sequence). Deletions cut 2 bases from V and 6 bases from J, with 11 bases between. The CDR3 extends over 15 amino acids.